This T cell receptor beta chain was captured in a study of blood T cell repertoires in COVID-19. Data came from immunoSEQ multiplex PCR; TCRdb stores just in-frame clones and leaves some out. The sample has tens of thousands of clones, approximately 86% seen once. This CDR3 spans 17 amino acids. Losses at the gene ends were 0 bases for V and 6 bases for J; bases not matched to a gene: 7. Germline assignment: CDR1 MNHEY and CDR2 SVGEGT. This chain connects TRBV6-2 or TRBV6-3 to TRBJ2-1, with 11 nucleotides matching TRBD2. Sequencing used peripheral blood. The sequence was collected from a woman in her sixties with acute or convalescent COVID-19. The CDR3 loop reads CASSYSGISGRVNEQFF. In DNA form, the CDR3 reads TGTGCCAGCAGTTACTCTGGGATTAGCGGGAGGGTCAATGAGCAGTTCTTC.